This entry concerns a single T cell receptor (beta chain). Libraries were prepared by immunoSEQ multiplex PCR; TCRdb keeps only in-frame clonotypes and omits some of them. Among a few million clones, over 90% were seen once, and the ten largest hold 0.35% to 0.45%. The sample is drawn from a study of shared clonotypes between healthy human individuals. The CDR3 is made up of 14 amino acids. The V end lost 3 bases, the J end lost 1 base, and 7 bases lay between the germline ends. Germline V CDR1 and CDR2: MDHEN, SYDVKM. The V call is TRBV28, the J call TRBJ1-5; D uncertain. This receptor was taken from a man aged 18-30 years in good health. Some clones in this sample may be carry-over from other donors' samples. Sequencing used naive CD4+ T cells from PBMCs. Subset specified: CD45RA+ positively selected. Here the CDR3 reads CASSFSLSNQPQHF. The CDR3 DNA follows: TGTGCCAGCAGTTTTAGTCTCAGCAATCAGCCCCAGCATTTT.